One T cell receptor beta chain is described in this entry. Whoever was chosen for sequencing had shown CD8+CD57+ cell expansion by flow cytometry. When blood sampling took place, the patients had received no therapy. Germline V lookup: CDR1 SGHVS, CDR2 FNYEAQ. The germline V and J ends were trimmed by 1 base and 6 bases, with 10 bases remaining between them. This CDR3 comprises 13 residues. Genomic DNA was employed as the template in profiling TCR beta VDJ and CDR3. TCRdb reprocessed the reads with MiXCR, giving one entry per CDR3 protein. The data show about 180,000 distinct CDR3 sequences, with around half seen just once and around 1.8% held by the top ten. The record originates from a study of CD8+CD57+ T cells in acquired aplastic anemia. Study-level background: DNA from sorted CD4+ and CD8+ cells averaged roughly 3.2 ug.

This rearrangement joins TRBV7-6 to TRBJ2-7; TRBD2 might be the D (5 bases). This receptor was identified in a human donor with aplastic anemia. Sequencing was carried out using sorted CD4+, CD8+, or CD8+CD57+ T cells (not recorded which) from PBMCs. The CDR3 DNA reads as TGTGCCAGCAGCTTAGGAGTAAGCGGCGAGCAGTACTTC. Translating it yields CASSLGVSGEQYF.